These 22 T cell receptor beta chains were all obtained from the same sample, sequenced in a study of Graves' ophthalmopathy and Graves' hyperthyroidism. Amplification of the TCR beta CDR3 regions used RNA transcripts (as template). HTBI primers were employed in first-round RT-PCR, then a second-round multiplex PCR followed. TCRdb recomputed calls from the multiplex PCR reads with MiXCR, one row per CDR3 protein. Of 400,000 or so distinct CDR3 sequences in the sample, about 18% were seen once. What was sequenced was peripheral blood. The receptors originated from an adult woman with stable Graves' hyperthyroidism.

There are a few counts of this clonotype. This chain connects TRBV4-3 to TRBJ2-7; 9 positions match TRBD2. The CDR3 runs to 16 residues. The junction had 7 bases not matched to a gene; V was cut back by 0 bases and J by 4 bases. The germline V gene encodes CDR1 LGHNA and CDR2 YSLEER. This CDR3 reads CASSQDRASGKYEQYF. Here the CDR3 DNA reads TGCGCCAGCAGCCAAGATCGCGCTAGCGGGAAGTACGAGCAGTACTTC.

In this sample, this clonotype turned up many times. The V gene is TRBV24-1, the J gene TRBJ2-1; possibly TRBD2 for D (6 bases). Per germline, CDR1 KGHDR and CDR2 SFDVKD. V was shortened by 0 bases and J by 4 bases, with 15 bases between the two germline ends. CDR3 length: 17 amino acids. Here the CDR3 reads CATSDLRWGLPYNEQFF. The CDR3 DNA reads TGTGCCACCAGTGATTTGCGTTGGGGACTTCCGTACAATGAGCAGTTCTTC.

Regarding this clonotype: A much larger clone differs by one base, so this may be a read error. The chain employs TRBV28 and TRBJ1-1, with 12 bases aligning to TRBD1. Germline-derived CDR1 and CDR2 are MDHEN and SYDVKM. The CDR3 length is 17 residues. CDR3: CASTNAGQGALNTEACF. CDR3 in DNA: TGTGCCAGCACCAACGCGGGACAGGGGGCACTGAACACTGAAGCTTGCTTT.

For the CDR3, the DNA is TGTGCCAGCAGTTTAGGGGAGGGTGGAAACATTCAGTACTTC. The encoded protein is CASSLGEGGNIQYF. The rearrangement joins TRBV12-3 or TRBV12-4 to TRBJ2-4; the match to TRBD2 covers 7 bases. The length of the CDR3 is 14 residues. The ends lost 1 base at V and 6 bases at J; junction bases unmatched: 3.

This clonotype was counted a few times. V usage is TRBV18 and J usage is TRBJ1-2, with a possible D match to TRBD1 (6 bases). This CDR3 has 16 amino acids. Between the trimmed V and J ends, which lost 3 bases and 2 bases, there was a span of 16 bases. CDR1 and CDR2 from the germline V gene are KGHSH and LQKENI. CDR3 region: CASSPTPYRENYGYTF. The CDR3 region has the DNA TGTGCCAGCTCACCGACACCATACAGGGAAAACTATGGCTACACCTTC.

This clonotype was picked up many times. The V call is TRBV12-3 or TRBV12-4, the J call TRBJ2-7; 8 nucleotides line up with TRBD2. The CDR3 is made up of 15 amino acids. Unmatched junction bases numbered 9, after V lost 3 bases and J lost 5 bases. CDR3 in amino acids: CASSFFSGVRDEQYF. The CDR3 DNA reads TGTGCCAGCAGTTTCTTTAGCGGGGTGAGGGACGAGCAGTACTTC.

This clonotype was seen many times. The chain employs TRBV20-1 and TRBJ1-1, with D possibly matching TRBD1 (6 bases). CDR1 and CDR2 from the germline V gene are DFQATT and SNEGSKA (reference sequence). The ends were cut back, 7 bases at V and 0 bases at J, with 12 bases in the middle. The CDR3 has 13 amino acids. CDR3 sequence (DNA): TGCAGTGGCCGTCCAGGGGTGAACACTGAAGCTTTCTTT. Translation gives CSGRPGVNTEAFF.

At least ten counts were recorded for this clonotype. The V and J genes are TRBV20-1 and TRBJ2-5, with D possibly TRBD1 on 6 matching bases. The CDR3 contains 15 residues. CDR1 DFQATT and CDR2 SNEGSKA come from the germline V gene (reference sequence). V gave up 4 bases and J gave up 1 base, with 16 bases separating them. CDR3 sequence (DNA): TGCAGTGCTATTAACAGGGTTCGGGCCCAAGAGACCCAGTACTTC. It specifies CSAINRVRAQETQYF.

This clonotype showed up many times. The chain is built from TRBV6-2 or TRBV6-3 and TRBJ2-7, with D possibly matching TRBD2 (5 bases). Germline loops: CDR1 MNHEY, CDR2 SVGEGT. V gave up 2 bases and J gave up 9 bases, with 20 bases separating them. The CDR3 is 15 amino acids. The CDR3 nucleotides are TGTGCCAGCAGTTACGTGCGGCGGGCGGAGAGTGGGCAGTACTTC. Protein: CASSYVRRAESGQYF.

The J gene is TRBJ2-2, the V gene TRBV6-1; no clear D. Germline values: CDR1 MNHNS, CDR2 SASEGT. This CDR3 is 14 amino acids long. The V end lost 4 bases, the J end lost 3 bases, and 9 bases lay between the germline ends. CDR3 DNA sequence: TGTGCCAGCAGTGCGGGTACGGACACCGGGGAGCTGTTTTTT. This codes for CASSAGTDTGELFF.

This clonotype has at least ten counts. The CDR3 DNA reads TGTGCCAGCAGTTTGATCGGAGGGTCAAAGCAGTACTTC. Protein product: CASSLIGGSKQYF. V usage is TRBV28 and J usage is TRBJ2-7; weak D call: TRBD2 (6 bases). Germline V gene lookup returns CDR1 MDHEN and CDR2 SYDVKM. Trimming shortened V by 3 bases and J by 8 bases, and 14 bases separated the two germline ends. The CDR3 is made up of 13 amino acids.

This clonotype was seen many times. The rearrangement links TRBV5-1 to TRBJ2-5; perhaps TRBD1 as D (6 bases). The V end was cut by 5 bases, the J end by 5 bases, with 19 bases between. CDR3 length equals 15 residues. CDR1 is SGHRS and CDR2 is YFSETQ in the germline V gene. For the CDR3, the DNA is TGCGCCAGCAGTCCTGGACAGTCCCTGCAGGAGACCCAGTACTTC. Amino acid sequence: CASSPGQSLQETQYF.

The table lists this clonotype with many counts. The chain links TRBV28 to TRBJ1-1; the match to TRBD1 covers 10 bases. The V gene's germline CDR1 is MDHEN and CDR2 SYDVKM. The CDR3 runs 18 residues. The V gene end was trimmed by 4 bases and the J gene end by 4 bases; junction bases not matched to a gene: 15. The DNA of the CDR3 is TGTGCCAGCAGTTCCCATCCGGGACAGGGGAAGGGAAGCACTGAAGCTTTCTTT. Translating gives CASSSHPGQGKGSTEAFF.

This clonotype came up many times. V is TRBV20-1 and J is TRBJ2-7; TRBD1 aligns across 9 bases. Trimming took 3 bases from V and 4 from J; bases not matched to a gene: 7. CDR3 size: 14 residues. The germline CDR1 and CDR2 sequences are DFQATT and SNEGSKA (reference sequence). The DNA of the CDR3 is TGCAGTGCTAGGGGGACAGGGAATGGGTACGAGCAGTACTTC. Encoded protein: CSARGTGNGYEQYF.

The sample holds many counts of this clonotype. The rearrangement uses TRBV7-9 and TRBJ1-1; unclear D gene. Germline V gene sequence: CDR1 SEHNR, CDR2 FQNEAQ (reference sequence). The CDR3 extends over 13 amino acids. The ends were cut back, 5 bases at V and 0 bases at J, with 7 bases in the middle. The CDR3 region has the DNA TGTGCCAGCAGCCCCGAGGTGAACACTGAAGCTTTCTTT. This encodes CASSPEVNTEAFF.

There are a few counts of this clonotype. A junction boundary mismatches the germline segment, possibly from a read error. The chain employs TRBV28 and TRBJ2-4, with TRBD1 matching 9 bases. CDR1 is MDHEN, CDR2 SYDVKM, per germline. This CDR3 has 15 residues. The CDR3 here is CASSWGDREKNIKYF. The CDR3 coding sequence is TGTGCCAGCAGTTGGGGGGACAGGGAGAAAAACATTAAGTACTTC.

Many counts were recorded for this clonotype. This chain connects TRBV27 to TRBJ2-7; either TRBD1 or TRBD2 may supply D (5 bases each). This CDR3 has 14 amino acids. Germline V gene sequence: CDR1 MNHEY, CDR2 SMNVEV (reference sequence). Trimming took 5 bases from V and 6 from J, leaving 17 bases between them. This CDR3 is CASSPWDGESEQYF. The CDR3 region has the DNA TGTGCCAGCAGTCCTTGGGACGGGGAGAGCGAGCAGTACTTC.

This clonotype was observed many times. V usage is TRBV24-1 and J usage is TRBJ1-1, with TRBD1 identical over 8 bases. This CDR3 spans 12 amino acids. Germline CDR1 KGHDR, CDR2 SFDVKD. Trimming took 4 bases from V and 8 from J; bases not matched to a gene: 2. CDR3 DNA: TGTGCCACCAGTGACCGGGACAGGGAAGCTTTCTTT. It translates to CATSDRDREAFF.

This clonotype was seen only a few times. The chain employs TRBV29-1 and TRBJ2-7, with 9 bases fitting TRBD1. This CDR3 region has 16 residues. Trimming took 6 bases from V and 3 from J; bases not matched to a gene: 15. The germline V gene encodes CDR1 SQVTM and CDR2 ANQGSEA. The CDR3 nucleotides are TGCAGCGTGAAAGCCCGGGACAGGGTCGGGTACTACGAGCAGTACTTC. It encodes CSVKARDRVGYYEQYF.

This clonotype was counted at least ten times. This chain links TRBV9 with TRBJ2-7; 9 bases are shared with TRBD1. Trimming cost V 3 bases and J 2 bases; bases outside gene matches: 9. The CDR3 runs 16 residues. The germline V gene has CDR1 SGDLS and CDR2 YYNGEE. CDR3 bases: TGTGCCAGCAGCGGGACAGGGGAGGGGGCCCCCTACGAGCAGTACTTC. Protein product: CASSGTGEGAPYEQYF.

This clonotype was seen at least ten times. The chain joins TRBV20-1 to TRBJ1-5; the match to TRBD1 covers 7 bases. The CDR3 sequence is 15 residues long. Trimming removed 4 bases from V and 1 base from J; junction bases left unmatched: 7. CDR1 is DFQATT and CDR2 is SNEGSKA in the germline V gene (reference sequence). The CDR3 here is CSATKQGMSNQPQHF. Here the CDR3 DNA reads TGCAGTGCTACAAAACAGGGGATGAGCAATCAGCCCCAGCATTTT.

This clonotype has a count of ten or more. The chain combines TRBV7-6 with TRBJ2-5; perhaps TRBD1 as D (5 bases). The V end was cut by 5 bases, the J end by 5 bases, with 18 bases between. Looked up from germline, CDR1 is SGHVS and CDR2 is FNYEAQ. The CDR3 is made up of 15 amino acids. In DNA, the CDR3 is TGTGCCAGCAGCAACAGAGGTCAGGGTAGGGAGACCCAGTACTTC. Its translation: CASSNRGQGRETQYF.